The T cell receptor beta chain described here comes from a study of blood T cell repertoires in COVID-19. Across the whole study: Whether acute or convalescent, the COVID-19 samples came from the United States, Italy and Spain.

The data were produced by immunoSEQ multiplex PCR, yet TCRdb's version contains in-frame clones alone and is incomplete. Altogether roughly 150,000 clones are present, around 86% being singletons, with the ten largest covering roughly 13%. Losses at the gene ends were 5 bases for V and 7 bases for J; bases not matched to a gene: 8. The CDR3 consists of 14 residues. The V gene's germline CDR1 is SGHNT and CDR2 YYREEE (reference sequence). This chain uses TRBV5-4 with TRBJ2-4, with 8 bases fitting TRBD2. This receptor was identified in a man in his 70s who had recovered from COVID-19. The sample taken for sequencing was peripheral blood. The CDR3 DNA reads TGTGCCAGCAGTCCGGGGGGGGAAGGGAACATTCAGTACTTC. It yields the protein CASSPGGEGNIQYF.